These T cell receptor beta chains were read from a single sample in a study of blood T cell repertoires in COVID-19. Assay used: immunoSEQ multiplex PCR; TCRdb lists only in-frame clones, some missing. The repertoire has about 82,000 clones, about four fifths of them found once; the top ten carry 6% to 7.5%. The sequenced sample was peripheral blood. These receptors all come from a man aged 45-65 years with active or convalescent COVID-19. Each CDR3 is given with its conserved first and last residue. Fields, in order: V gene, D gene, clone size, J gene, CDR3 DNA, CDR3 protein. A D gene is named only where the DNA matches it firmly. Expanded clones are given a class, and other clones once, few, many or no size at all.

TRBV19,TRBD2,.,TRBJ2-2,TGTGCCAGTATCGGTCTAGCGGATAAGAACACCGGGGAGCTGTTTTTT,CASIGLADKNTGELFF
TRBV10-3,.,.,TRBJ1-1,TGTGCCATCAGGGACAGTATGAACACTGAAGCTTTCTTT,CAIRDSMNTEAFF
TRBV11-2,TRBD2,once,TRBJ2-7,TGTGCCAGCAGCACCACTAGCGGGGGGATCTACGAGCAGTACTTC,CASSTTSGGIYEQYF
TRBV7-2,TRBD2,.,TRBJ2-3,TGTGCCAGCAGCTTGGCTTGGGGGGGGGTGTCAGATACGCAGTATTTT,CASSLAWGGVSDTQYF
TRBV5-1,TRBD2,.,TRBJ2-7,TGCGCCAGCAGCTTGGCGGGGGGAGCCTACGAGCAGTACTTC,CASSLAGGAYEQYF
TRBV7-9,.,.,TRBJ1-2,TGTGCCACCGACGGGAGGGGCGCAGGCTATGGCTACACCTTC,CATDGRGAGYGYTF
TRBV10-2,.,.,TRBJ2-3,TGCGCCAGCAGTGAGTTAGGGGGGGGAATCACAGATACGCAGTATTTT,CASSELGGGITDTQYF
TRBV6-2/TRBV6-3,TRBD1,once,TRBJ1-5,TGTGCCAGCAGTTTCCATTGGACAGGTAGCAATCAGCCCCAGCATTTT,CASSFHWTGSNQPQHF
TRBV28,TRBD1,.,TRBJ1-4,TGTGCCAGCAGTTCCGGGACAGGCGAAAAACTGTTTTTT,CASSSGTGEKLFF
TRBV29-1,.,.,TRBJ1-2,TGCAGCGTTTTTGACAGCCGATATGGCTACACCTTC,CSVFDSRYGYTF
TRBV27,TRBD2,.,TRBJ2-3,TGTGCCAGCACCGGACTAGCGGGGGTGGGAGATACGCAGTATTTT,CASTGLAGVGDTQYF
TRBV25-1,TRBD2,.,TRBJ2-1,TGTGCCAGCAACCCGACTAGCGGGGGGGCCAATGAGCAGTTCTTC,CASNPTSGGANEQFF
TRBV7-9,TRBD1,.,TRBJ1-4,TGTGCCAGCAGCTTATTGTCACAGGGGAGCGAAAAACTGTTTTTT,CASSLLSQGSEKLFF
TRBV2,.,.,TRBJ1-1,TGTGCCAGCAGTGGCGGGACGGAGAACACTGAAGCTTTCTTT,CASSGGTENTEAFF
TRBV28,.,once,TRBJ1-2,TGTGCCAGCAGTTTACAGGTTACCTATGGCTACACCTTC,CASSLQVTYGYTF
TRBV2,TRBD2,.,TRBJ2-5,TGTGCCAGCAGGCCAACTAGCGGGGGCGGAGAGACCCAGTACTTC,CASRPTSGGGETQYF
TRBV5-1,.,.,TRBJ1-4,TGCGCCAGCAGCTTCGGCGGGTTTAATGAAAAACTGTTTTTT,CASSFGGFNEKLFF
TRBV3-1/TRBV3-2,.,.,TRBJ2-1,TGTGCCAGCAGCCGGGGGGGCATCTACAATGAGCAGTTCTTC,CASSRGGIYNEQFF
TRBV7-8,TRBD2,.,TRBJ2-5,TGTGCCAGCAGGGGACTAGCGGGGGGGCCGGGTAGGAAGTCTGGGGAGACCCAGTACTTC,CASRGLAGGPGRKSGETQYF
TRBV6-7,TRBD1,.,TRBJ2-2,TGTGCCAGCATCTACTTGGGACAGGAGGACACCGGGGAGCTGTTTTTT,CASIYLGQEDTGELFF
TRBV7-2,.,.,TRBJ1-1,TGTGCCAGCAGCTTAATCAGGGGGAACACTGAAGCTTTCTTT,CASSLIRGNTEAFF
TRBV28,.,few,TRBJ1-3,TGTGCCAGCAGTTCCCATGCGGGGCAAGGAAACACCATATATTTT,CASSSHAGQGNTIYF
TRBV15,.,.,TRBJ2-4,TGTGCCACCAGCAGAGCCCAGGGAGGTGGCATTCAGTACTTC,CATSRAQGGGIQYF
TRBV23-1,TRBD1,.,TRBJ2-5,TGCGCCAGCAGTCAATCGATGACAGGGGTATATGGGGAGACCCAGTACTTC,CASSQSMTGVYGETQYF
TRBV5-5,.,.,TRBJ1-4,TGTGCCAGCAGCTCCCAAGGAGCCCCTAATGAAAAACTGTTTTTT,CASSSQGAPNEKLFF
TRBV19,TRBD1,.,TRBJ1-6,TGTGCCAGTAGTCTCCGACAGGGGGCAAAGAATAATTCACCCCTCCACTTT,CASSLRQGAKNNSPLHF